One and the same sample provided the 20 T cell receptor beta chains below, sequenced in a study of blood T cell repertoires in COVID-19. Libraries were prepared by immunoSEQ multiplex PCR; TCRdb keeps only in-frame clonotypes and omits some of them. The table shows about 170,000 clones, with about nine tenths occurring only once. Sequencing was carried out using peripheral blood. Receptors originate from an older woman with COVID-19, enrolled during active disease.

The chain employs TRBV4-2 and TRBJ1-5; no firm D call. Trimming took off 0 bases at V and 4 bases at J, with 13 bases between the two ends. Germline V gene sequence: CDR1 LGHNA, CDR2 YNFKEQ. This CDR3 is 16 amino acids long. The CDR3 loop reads CASSQEVRSGNQPQHF. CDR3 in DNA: TGTGCCAGCAGCCAAGAAGTACGATCGGGAAATCAGCCCCAGCATTTT.

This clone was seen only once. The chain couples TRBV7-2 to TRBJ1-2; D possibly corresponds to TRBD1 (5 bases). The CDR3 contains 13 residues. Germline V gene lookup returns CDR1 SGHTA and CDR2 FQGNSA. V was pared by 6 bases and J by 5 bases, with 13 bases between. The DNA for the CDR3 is TGTGCCAGCAGGCCCAGGGTAGGTTATGGCTACACCTTC. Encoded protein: CASRPRVGYGYTF.

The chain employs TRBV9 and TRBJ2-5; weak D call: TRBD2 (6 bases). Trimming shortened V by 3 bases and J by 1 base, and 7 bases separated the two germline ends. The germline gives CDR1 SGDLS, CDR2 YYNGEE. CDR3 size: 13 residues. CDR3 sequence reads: CASSGGTQETQYF. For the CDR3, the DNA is TGTGCCAGCAGCGGCGGGACCCAAGAGACCCAGTACTTC.

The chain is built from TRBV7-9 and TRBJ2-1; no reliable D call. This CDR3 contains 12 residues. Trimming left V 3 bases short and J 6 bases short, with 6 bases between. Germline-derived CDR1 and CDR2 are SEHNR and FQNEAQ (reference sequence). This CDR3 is CASSLGFNEQFF. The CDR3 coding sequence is TGTGCCAGCAGCTTGGGCTTCAATGAGCAGTTCTTC. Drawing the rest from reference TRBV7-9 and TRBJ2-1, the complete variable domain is DTGVSQNPRHKITKRGQNVTFRCDPISEHNRLYWYRQTLGQGPEFLTYFQNEAQLEKSRLLSDRFSAERPKGSFSTLEIQRTEQGDSAMYLCASSLGFNEQFFGPGTRLTVL.

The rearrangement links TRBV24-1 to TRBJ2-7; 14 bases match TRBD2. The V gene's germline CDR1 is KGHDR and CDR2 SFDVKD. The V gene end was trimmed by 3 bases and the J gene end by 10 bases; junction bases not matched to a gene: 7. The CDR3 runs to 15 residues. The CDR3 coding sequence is TGTGCCACCAGTGATCCGGGACTAGCGGGGGAACCCCAGTACTTC. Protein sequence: CATSDPGLAGEPQYF.

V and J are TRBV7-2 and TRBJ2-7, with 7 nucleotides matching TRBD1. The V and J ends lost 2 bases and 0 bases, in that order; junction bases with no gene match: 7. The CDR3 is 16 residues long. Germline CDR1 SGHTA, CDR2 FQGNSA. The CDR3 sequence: CASSLNGQEVSYEQYF. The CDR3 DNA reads TGTGCCAGCAGCTTAAACGGACAGGAGGTCTCCTACGAGCAGTACTTC.

DNA of the CDR3: TGTGCCAGCAGCTTACCGGACAGGGTATATTATGGCTACACCTTC. Amino acid sequence: CASSLPDRVYYGYTF. The chain joins TRBV13 to TRBJ1-2, with TRBD1 matching over 8 bases. V shed 2 bases and J 5 bases; nucleotides not matched to a gene: 7. Germline lookup yields CDR1 PRHDT and CDR2 FYEKMQ (reference sequence). The length of the CDR3 is 15 residues.

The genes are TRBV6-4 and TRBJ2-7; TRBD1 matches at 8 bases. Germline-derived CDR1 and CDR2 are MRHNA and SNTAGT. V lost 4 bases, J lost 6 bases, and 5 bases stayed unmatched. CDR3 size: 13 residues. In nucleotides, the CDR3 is TGTGCCAGCAGTGCCTACACAGGGGGCGAGCAGTACTTC. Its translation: CASSAYTGGEQYF.

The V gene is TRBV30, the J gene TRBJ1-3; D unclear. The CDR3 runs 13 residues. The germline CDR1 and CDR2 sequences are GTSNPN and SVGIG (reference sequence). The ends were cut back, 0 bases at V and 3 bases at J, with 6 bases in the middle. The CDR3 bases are TGTGCCTGGAGTGTAAACAGTGGAAACACCATATATTTT. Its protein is CAWSVNSGNTIYF.

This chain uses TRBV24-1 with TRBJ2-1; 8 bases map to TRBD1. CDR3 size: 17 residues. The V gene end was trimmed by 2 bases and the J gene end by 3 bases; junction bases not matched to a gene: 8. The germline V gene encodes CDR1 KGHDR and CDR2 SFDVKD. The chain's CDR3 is CATSDSLRQGSYNEQFF. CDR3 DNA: TGTGCCACCAGTGATTCGCTCCGACAGGGGAGCTACAATGAGCAGTTCTTC.

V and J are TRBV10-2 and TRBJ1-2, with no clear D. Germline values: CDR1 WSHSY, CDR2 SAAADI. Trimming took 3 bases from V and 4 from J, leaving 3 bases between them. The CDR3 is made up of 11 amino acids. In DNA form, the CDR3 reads TGCGCCAGCAGTGACGGCTATGGCTACACCTTC. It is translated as CASSDGYGYTF.

CDR3 in amino acids: CASSLTSGSTDTQYF. In DNA, the CDR3 is TGTGCCAGCAGTTTAACTAGCGGGAGCACAGATACGCAGTATTTT. The chain is built from TRBV28 and TRBJ2-3; 9 nucleotides line up with TRBD2. Germline-derived CDR1 and CDR2 are MDHEN and SYDVKM. Losses at the gene ends were 2 bases for V and 0 bases for J; bases not matched to a gene: 0. The CDR3 is made up of 15 amino acids.

DNA for the CDR3: TGTGCCAGCAGCCCAGAGACAGGGGGCCTTTCTGGAAACACCATATATTTT. Residues: CASSPETGGLSGNTIYF. This rearrangement joins TRBV7-2 to TRBJ1-3, with 10 bases aligning to TRBD1. The CDR3 is 17 residues long. J was trimmed by 1 base and V by 5 bases; bases with no gene match: 8. Germline V CDR1 and CDR2: SGHTA, FQGNSA.

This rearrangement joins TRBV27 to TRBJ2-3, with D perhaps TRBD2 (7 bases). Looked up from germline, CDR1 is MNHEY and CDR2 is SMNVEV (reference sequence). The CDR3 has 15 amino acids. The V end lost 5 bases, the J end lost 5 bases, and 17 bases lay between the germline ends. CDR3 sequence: CASSNLGGGRDTQYF. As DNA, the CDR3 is TGTGCCAGCAGTAACCTAGGGGGGGGGAGAGATACGCAGTATTTT.

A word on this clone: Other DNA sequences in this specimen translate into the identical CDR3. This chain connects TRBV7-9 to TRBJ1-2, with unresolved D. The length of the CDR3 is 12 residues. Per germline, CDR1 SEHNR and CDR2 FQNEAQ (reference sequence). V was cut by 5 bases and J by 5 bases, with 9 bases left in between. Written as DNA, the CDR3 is TGTGCCAGCAGCCCCCGGGATTATGGCTACACCTTC. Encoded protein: CASSPRDYGYTF.

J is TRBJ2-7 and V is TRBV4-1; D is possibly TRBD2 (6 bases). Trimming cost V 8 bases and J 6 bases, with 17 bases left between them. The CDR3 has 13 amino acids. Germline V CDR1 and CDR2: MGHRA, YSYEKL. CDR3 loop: CASRNGRTGEQYF. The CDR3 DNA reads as TGCGCCAGCCGGAATGGGAGGACCGGCGAGCAGTACTTC.

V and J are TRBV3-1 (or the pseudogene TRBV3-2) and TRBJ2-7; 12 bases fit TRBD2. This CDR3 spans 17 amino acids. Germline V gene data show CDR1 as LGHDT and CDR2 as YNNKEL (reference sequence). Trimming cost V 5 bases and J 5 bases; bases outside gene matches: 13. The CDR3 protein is CASSSRKGLAGADEQYF. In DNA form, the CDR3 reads TGTGCCAGCAGCTCCCGTAAGGGACTAGCGGGTGCTGACGAGCAGTACTTC.

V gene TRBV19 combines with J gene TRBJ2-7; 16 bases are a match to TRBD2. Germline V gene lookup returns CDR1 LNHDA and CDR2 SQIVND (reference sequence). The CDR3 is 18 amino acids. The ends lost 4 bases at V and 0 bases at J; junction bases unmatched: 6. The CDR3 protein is CASSKGLAGGSSSYEQYF. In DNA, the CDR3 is TGTGCCAGTAGTAAGGGACTAGCGGGAGGGTCGAGCTCCTACGAGCAGTACTTC.

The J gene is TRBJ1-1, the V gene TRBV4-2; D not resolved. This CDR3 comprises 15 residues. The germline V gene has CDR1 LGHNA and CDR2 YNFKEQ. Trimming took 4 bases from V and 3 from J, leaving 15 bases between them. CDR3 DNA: TGTGCCAGCAGCCGAAACGAGGGCAGTGACACTGAAGCTTTCTTT. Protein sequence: CASSRNEGSDTEAFF.

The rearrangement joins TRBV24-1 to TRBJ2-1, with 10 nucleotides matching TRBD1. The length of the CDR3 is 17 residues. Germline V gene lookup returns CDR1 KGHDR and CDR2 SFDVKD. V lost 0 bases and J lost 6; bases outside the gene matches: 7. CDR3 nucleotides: TGTGCCACCAGTGATTTGACCGGGACAGGGGTCCGCAATGAGCAGTTCTTC. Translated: CATSDLTGTGVRNEQFF.